Sequencing of this TCR beta chain was carried out in a study of T cell changes during pregnancy in multiple sclerosis. The V gene's germline CDR1 is SGHNT and CDR2 YENEEA. The CDR3 runs to 15 residues. The J segment lost 0 bases and the V segment lost 3 bases, leaving 2 bases of the junction unmatched. Profiling relied on immunoSEQ multiplex PCR, and the TCRdb table lists in-frame clones only, not all of them. This sample has fewer than 110,000 clones; just under 95% occur once, and the top ten carry about 0.78%. Sequencing was performed on peripheral blood, taken in the third trimester of pregnancy. The receptor was derived from a female donor in good health, enrolled as a control in a pregnancy study. The chain uses TRBV11-3 and TRBJ2-1, with 7 bases aligning to TRBD1. CDR3 in amino acids: CASSFRDSSYNEQFF. The CDR3 DNA is TGTGCCAGCAGCTTTCGGGACAGCTCCTACAATGAGCAGTTCTTC.